These 8 T cell receptor beta chains were sequenced from one sample in a study of T cell clones after liver transplantation. Clones were sequenced by immunoSEQ multiplex PCR, and TCRdb holds only the in-frame ones, with some missing. The data show under 90,000 clones, 80% seen once. The material sequenced was CD4+ T cells from blood, taken before liver transplant. Receptors originate from a human donor who received a liver transplant.

The genes are TRBV5-1 and TRBJ1-1; TRBD1 matches 7 bases. J was trimmed by 2 bases and V by 2 bases; bases with no gene match: 6. The germline V gene has CDR1 SGHRS and CDR2 YFSETQ. This CDR3 is 15 amino acids long. CDR3 loop: CASSLTGQANTEAFF. Here the CDR3 DNA reads TGCGCCAGCAGCTTAACAGGACAGGCAAACACTGAAGCTTTCTTT.

This chain uses TRBV5-1 with TRBJ2-1; 10 bases match TRBD2. There are 16 residues in the CDR3. V lost 0 bases, J lost 7 bases, and 7 bases stayed unmatched. Germline CDR1 reads SGHRS; CDR2 reads YFSETQ. The CDR3 is CASSLVGAGGPNEQFF. CDR3 bases: TGCGCCAGCAGCTTGGTGGGAGCGGGAGGGCCTAATGAGCAGTTCTTC.

Here the CDR3 reads CASSYSQNSNQPQHF. The CDR3, as DNA: TGTGCCAGCAGTTACTCCCAAAACAGCAATCAGCCCCAGCATTTT. The V call is TRBV6-6, the J call TRBJ1-5; no definite D call. Germline CDR1 and CDR2: MNHNY and SVGAGI (reference sequence). The V gene lost 0 bases and the J gene lost 1 base, with 7 bases spanning the gap. The CDR3 spans 15 residues.

The chain recombines TRBV28 with TRBJ2-2; 7 positions agree with TRBD2. Germline trimming cut 3 bases from V and 6 bases from J; bases unmatched to any gene: 13. Germline loops: CDR1 MDHEN, CDR2 SYDVKM. There are 17 residues in the CDR3. For the CDR3, the DNA is TGTGCCAGCAGTTTCAGGGTCAGAGACCGGGGGGCCGGGGAGCTGTTTTTT. It yields the protein CASSFRVRDRGAGELFF.

V is TRBV7-9 and J is TRBJ2-2; unclear D gene. V lost 1 base and J 6 bases, leaving 9 bases between the germline ends. CDR1 SEHNR and CDR2 FQNEAQ come from the germline V gene (reference sequence). This CDR3 contains 14 residues. The CDR3 DNA sequence: TGTGCCAGCAGCTTAGTTTCGTCCGCCGGGGAGCTGTTTTTT. Amino acid sequence: CASSLVSSAGELFF.

This rearrangement joins TRBV5-1 to TRBJ2-1; 12 bases agree with TRBD2. V lost 2 bases, J lost 8 bases, and 5 bases stayed unmatched. Germline CDR1 SGHRS, CDR2 YFSETQ. The length of the CDR3 is 15 residues. CDR3 sequence: CASSFRLAGDDEQFF. In nucleotides, the CDR3 is TGCGCCAGCAGCTTCCGACTAGCGGGAGATGATGAGCAGTTCTTC.

The CDR3 loop is CASSFSGTGGREPQHF. CDR3 in DNA: TGCGCCAGCAGTTTTTCCGGGACAGGGGGCAGGGAGCCCCAGCATTTT. V is TRBV10-2 and J is TRBJ1-5; 12 positions agree with TRBD1. The ends lost 5 bases at V and 8 bases at J; junction bases unmatched: 10. The V gene's germline CDR1 is WSHSY and CDR2 SAAADI. CDR3 length equals 16 residues.

The V call is TRBV5-5, the J call TRBJ2-5, with 7 bases matching TRBD2. The CDR3 runs 16 residues. Germline values: CDR1 SGHKS, CDR2 YYEKEE (reference sequence). The trim removed 0 bases at V and 5 bases at J, leaving 10 bases unmatched. The CDR3 nucleotides are TGTGCCAGCAGCTTGGCGGGTAAGAGGCGGGAGGAGACCCAGTACTTC. Protein product: CASSLAGKRREETQYF.